The rows below give T cell receptor beta chains drawn from one sample of a study of CD8+ T cells in alopecia areata. This table comes from immunoSEQ multiplex PCR, and its TCRdb copy is limited to in-frame clones, with some not included. The profile shows around 290,000 clones, 58% of them singletons. Sequenced material: CD4+ T cells sorted from blood, taken at week 24, from a patient treated with tofacitinib. These TCRs come from a human donor with alopecia areata. Each CDR3 is given with its conserved first and last residue. A D gene is named only where the DNA matches it firmly. Clone size is shown for a subset of rows, as once, few, many or a class of expanded clone.

cdr3_nt: TGTGCCAGCAGGCGGGGGCGCGGAGATCAGCCCCAGCATTTT
cdr3_aa: CASRRGRGDQPQHF
d_call: NA
clone_size: NA
v_call: TRBV2
j_call: TRBJ1-5

cdr3_nt: TGTGCCGTTCTCGACAGATCCGTCTATGGCTACACCTTC
cdr3_aa: CAVLDRSVYGYTF
d_call: NA
clone_size: few
v_call: TRBV10-3
j_call: TRBJ1-2

cdr3_nt: TGTGCCAGCAGCTTTGTGGCAGACAGCACAGATACGCAGTATTTT
cdr3_aa: CASSFVADSTDTQYF
d_call: NA
clone_size: NA
v_call: TRBV7-2
j_call: TRBJ2-3

cdr3_nt: TGTGCCAGCAGCCAACTCACAGGGGGGAATTCACCCCTCCACTTT
cdr3_aa: CASSQLTGGNSPLHF
d_call: TRBD1
clone_size: NA
v_call: TRBV4-2
j_call: TRBJ1-6

cdr3_nt: TGTGCCAGCAGCCCGAGTCGAGGGGGGATCTCCTACGAGCAGTACTTC
cdr3_aa: CASSPSRGGISYEQYF
d_call: NA
clone_size: NA
v_call: TRBV14
j_call: TRBJ2-7

cdr3_nt: TGTGCCTGGAGTGCCAGGACCCTAGCTTTCTTT
cdr3_aa: CAWSARTLAFF
d_call: NA
clone_size: NA
v_call: TRBV30
j_call: TRBJ1-1

cdr3_nt: TGTGCCAGCAGCCCACCCGGGCAGCCCTATGGCTACACCTTC
cdr3_aa: CASSPPGQPYGYTF
d_call: NA
clone_size: NA
v_call: TRBV25-1
j_call: TRBJ1-2

cdr3_nt: TGCGCCAGCAGTGAGAGTGGTAGGGACTATGGCTACACCTTC
cdr3_aa: CASSESGRDYGYTF
d_call: NA
clone_size: NA
v_call: TRBV10-2
j_call: TRBJ1-2

cdr3_nt: TGCGCCAGCAGCCAAGATAGTGGAGACATTCAGTACTTC
cdr3_aa: CASSQDSGDIQYF
d_call: NA
clone_size: NA
v_call: TRBV4-1
j_call: TRBJ2-4

cdr3_nt: TGTGCCAGCAGCCAAGAGTTGTTAGGTTCTCTCCTCCACTTT
cdr3_aa: CASSQELLGSLLHF
d_call: NA
clone_size: few
v_call: TRBV14
j_call: TRBJ1-6

cdr3_nt: TGTGCCAGCAGTCAAACTCAGGGCCCCATCTACGAGCAGTACTTC
cdr3_aa: CASSQTQGPIYEQYF
d_call: NA
clone_size: once
v_call: TRBV28
j_call: TRBJ2-7

cdr3_nt: TGTGCCAGCAGCTTAGGGAGGTCGGACATTCAGTACTTC
cdr3_aa: CASSLGRSDIQYF
d_call: NA
clone_size: NA
v_call: TRBV2
j_call: TRBJ2-4

cdr3_nt: TGTGCCAGCAGCCAAGATAGGCAGTACGAGCAGTACTTC
cdr3_aa: CASSQDRQYEQYF
d_call: NA
clone_size: NA
v_call: TRBV4-2
j_call: TRBJ2-7

cdr3_nt: TGTGCCTGGGCTGGTCAGGGGGCTCAGGTTTATGGCTACACCTTC
cdr3_aa: CAWAGQGAQVYGYTF
d_call: TRBD1
clone_size: NA
v_call: TRBV30
j_call: TRBJ1-2

cdr3_nt: TGTGCCAGCAGCCAAGAGGCGTTATCAGCCTATGGCTACACCTTC
cdr3_aa: CASSQEALSAYGYTF
d_call: NA
clone_size: few
v_call: TRBV14
j_call: TRBJ1-2

cdr3_nt: TGTGCCAGCAGTGGGATCGGGACAGGGGGCAATCAGCCCCAGCATTTT
cdr3_aa: CASSGIGTGGNQPQHF
d_call: TRBD1
clone_size: NA
v_call: TRBV6-1
j_call: TRBJ1-5

cdr3_nt: TGTGCCAGCAGCGCACGAGGACTAGCGGAGAACACCGGGGAGCTGTTTTTT
cdr3_aa: CASSARGLAENTGELFF
d_call: TRBD2
clone_size: once
v_call: TRBV9
j_call: TRBJ2-2

cdr3_nt: TGTGCCTGGAGTTCCGGCCCGTTAGGACAGGTTGGGGGAACTAACTATGGCTACACCTTC
cdr3_aa: CAWSSGPLGQVGGTNYGYTF
d_call: TRBD1
clone_size: NA
v_call: TRBV30
j_call: TRBJ1-2

cdr3_nt: TGTGCCAGCACACAGGGAGTCAATGGCTACACCTTC
cdr3_aa: CASTQGVNGYTF
d_call: NA
clone_size: NA
v_call: TRBV25-1
j_call: TRBJ1-2

cdr3_nt: TGTGCCAGCTCACCTCGAACCGGGACAGGGGGCTACGGGGAGCTGTTTTTT
cdr3_aa: CASSPRTGTGGYGELFF
d_call: TRBD1
clone_size: NA
v_call: TRBV18
j_call: TRBJ2-2

cdr3_nt: TGTGCCAGCAGTTTGGACAGTCACGAAGCTTTCTTT
cdr3_aa: CASSLDSHEAFF
d_call: NA
clone_size: NA
v_call: TRBV6-5
j_call: TRBJ1-1

cdr3_nt: TGTGCCAGCAGCTTAGGAGGGGGGCCGGAGACCCAGTACTTC
cdr3_aa: CASSLGGGPETQYF
d_call: NA
clone_size: few
v_call: TRBV7-9
j_call: TRBJ2-5

cdr3_nt: TGTGCCAGCAGTTCTCAGGGGGCAGGGAACACTGAAGCTTTCTTT
cdr3_aa: CASSSQGAGNTEAFF
d_call: TRBD1
clone_size: few
v_call: TRBV27
j_call: TRBJ1-1

cdr3_nt: TGTGCCAGCAGTGAGCGGGACAGGGGATTCACTGAAGCTTTCTTT
cdr3_aa: CASSERDRGFTEAFF
d_call: TRBD1
clone_size: NA
v_call: TRBV25-1
j_call: TRBJ1-1

cdr3_nt: TGTGCCTGGAGTGAGACAGGGGACTACGAGCAGTACTTC
cdr3_aa: CAWSETGDYEQYF
d_call: TRBD1
clone_size: once
v_call: TRBV30
j_call: TRBJ2-7

cdr3_nt: TGTGCCGTCAAGGACAGGGGCACTGAAGCTTTCTTT
cdr3_aa: CAVKDRGTEAFF
d_call: TRBD1
clone_size: once
v_call: TRBV6-6
j_call: TRBJ1-1

cdr3_nt: TGTGCCTGGAGGCCACAGGGTCCCCCTAACTATGGCTACACCTTC
cdr3_aa: CAWRPQGPPNYGYTF
d_call: NA
clone_size: NA
v_call: TRBV30
j_call: TRBJ1-2

cdr3_nt: TGCGCCAGCAGCCAAGGGATTAGGTGGCGGAGCCCCTCTAATGAAAAACTGTTTTTT
cdr3_aa: CASSQGIRWRSPSNEKLFF
d_call: NA
clone_size: few
v_call: TRBV4-3
j_call: TRBJ1-4

cdr3_nt: TGTGCCAGCAGCTCCAGTGGGGGACAGGTTACGGCTGGGGCCAACGTCCTGACTTTC
cdr3_aa: CASSSSGGQVTAGANVLTF
d_call: TRBD1
clone_size: NA
v_call: TRBV9
j_call: TRBJ2-6

cdr3_nt: TGCAGCGTCGCCGGGACAGACACTAGCACAGATACGCAGTATTTT
cdr3_aa: CSVAGTDTSTDTQYF
d_call: TRBD1
clone_size: NA
v_call: TRBV29-1
j_call: TRBJ2-3

cdr3_nt: TGTGCCGGGAAGACAGGGCGCCAAGAGACCCAGTACTTC
cdr3_aa: CAGKTGRQETQYF
d_call: TRBD1
clone_size: NA
v_call: TRBV2
j_call: TRBJ2-5

cdr3_nt: TGCGCCAGCAGCCAAGTACGGACAGGGGGAAATCAGCCCCAGCATTTT
cdr3_aa: CASSQVRTGGNQPQHF
d_call: TRBD1
clone_size: NA
v_call: TRBV4-1
j_call: TRBJ1-5

cdr3_nt: TGTGCCAGCTCACTGGGACAGCAAGAGACCCAGTACTTC
cdr3_aa: CASSLGQQETQYF
d_call: TRBD1
clone_size: once
v_call: TRBV18
j_call: TRBJ2-5

cdr3_nt: TGCAGCGTCGAAGGACCTTATGAAGCTTTCTTT
cdr3_aa: CSVEGPYEAFF
d_call: NA
clone_size: NA
v_call: TRBV29-1
j_call: TRBJ1-1

cdr3_nt: TGTGCCTGGAGTACGAGGCAGGGGCACCTCTTTAACTATGGCTACACCTTC
cdr3_aa: CAWSTRQGHLFNYGYTF
d_call: NA
clone_size: NA
v_call: TRBV30
j_call: TRBJ1-2

cdr3_nt: TGTGCCAGCAGTTACTCCGGGTACCATGAGCAGTTCTTC
cdr3_aa: CASSYSGYHEQFF
d_call: NA
clone_size: NA
v_call: TRBV6-5
j_call: TRBJ2-1

cdr3_nt: TGTGCCAGCCAAAGAGGAGGTGGAGCCTACGAGCAGTACTTC
cdr3_aa: CASQRGGGAYEQYF
d_call: NA
clone_size: few
v_call: TRBV2
j_call: TRBJ2-7

cdr3_nt: TGTGCCAGCAGCCATAAGGGGCGAACGACCGGGGCCAACGTCCTGACTTTC
cdr3_aa: CASSHKGRTTGANVLTF
d_call: NA
clone_size: NA
v_call: TRBV9
j_call: TRBJ2-6

cdr3_nt: TGCGCCAGCAGCCAAGACAGCTCTGGGGCCAACGTCCTGACTTTC
cdr3_aa: CASSQDSSGANVLTF
d_call: NA
clone_size: NA
v_call: TRBV4-3
j_call: TRBJ2-6

cdr3_nt: TGTGCCAGCACCAGGGGAAATTCACCCCTCCACTTT
cdr3_aa: CASTRGNSPLHF
d_call: NA
clone_size: NA
v_call: TRBV2
j_call: TRBJ1-6

cdr3_nt: TGCAGCGTTGGGCATATGAACACTGAAGCTTTCTTT
cdr3_aa: CSVGHMNTEAFF
d_call: NA
clone_size: NA
v_call: TRBV29-1
j_call: TRBJ1-1

cdr3_nt: TGCGCCAGCAGCTTGGACAGGGGGATAGGCTACGAGCAGTACTTC
cdr3_aa: CASSLDRGIGYEQYF
d_call: TRBD1
clone_size: NA
v_call: TRBV5-1
j_call: TRBJ2-7

cdr3_nt: TGTGCCAGCAGCCGAACAGGGGTGGGTCAGCCCCAGCATTTT
cdr3_aa: CASSRTGVGQPQHF
d_call: TRBD1
clone_size: NA
v_call: TRBV6-5
j_call: TRBJ1-5